The 24 T cell receptor beta chains in this list originate from one sample, sequenced in a study of OX40 agonist ivuxolimab in advanced cancers. Some clones are missing from TCRdb's copy, which holds only in-frame ones; the method was immunoSEQ multiplex PCR. The profile covers tens of thousands of clones, with roughly 84% appearing a single time and approximately 0.57% taken by the ten largest. The material was CD4+ or CD8+ T cells sorted from blood, obtained in a trial of the OX40 agonist ivuxolimab. The receptors here all came from an adult with an advanced solid tumor such as melanoma, head and neck, liver or kidney cancer.

The chain has TRBV6-6 and TRBJ1-5, with a tentative D call TRBD1 (6 bases). This CDR3 spans 14 amino acids. CDR1 MNHNY and CDR2 SVGAGI come from the germline V gene (reference sequence). The germline V and J ends were trimmed by 7 bases and 2 bases, with 12 bases remaining between them. The chain's CDR3 is CASNFRGGNQPQHF. The CDR3 region has the DNA TGTGCCAGCAACTTCAGGGGAGGCAATCAGCCCCAGCATTTT.

DNA of the CDR3: TGTGCCAGCAGCCCGCAGGGGGCTAACTATGGCTACACCTTC. Encoded protein: CASSPQGANYGYTF. The chain carries TRBV5-6 and TRBJ1-2, with 7 positions matching TRBD1. From germline, CDR1 is SGHDT and CDR2 YYEEEE. The ends lost 4 bases at V and 0 bases at J; junction bases unmatched: 3. This CDR3 is built from 14 residues. Drawing the rest from reference TRBV5-6 and TRBJ1-2, the complete variable domain is DAGVTQSPTHLIKTRGQQVTLRCSPKSGHDTVSWYQQALGQGPQFIFQYYEEEERQRGNFPDRFSGHQFPNYSSELNVNALLLGDSALYLCASSPQGANYGYTFGSGTRLTVV.

The V call is TRBV5-8, the J call TRBJ2-3; the match to TRBD1 covers 7 bases. The CDR3 spans 14 residues. The V gene's germline CDR1 is SGHTS and CDR2 YDEGEE. The ends lost 9 bases at V and 2 bases at J; junction bases unmatched: 9. This CDR3 reads CATLGQAYTDTQYF. The CDR3 DNA follows: TGTGCCACCCTAGGACAGGCCTACACAGATACGCAGTATTTT.

The CDR3 loop reads CASSTGDSSLNTGELFF. In nucleotides, the CDR3 is TGCGCCAGCAGCACAGGGGACAGTTCATTGAACACCGGGGAGCTGTTTTTT. This chain uses TRBV5-1 with TRBJ2-2, with 7 bases lining up with TRBD1. Germline values: CDR1 SGHRS, CDR2 YFSETQ. The trim removed 4 bases at V and 1 base at J, leaving 10 bases unmatched. This CDR3 has 17 residues.

This clone was observed a single time. The chain has TRBV7-2 and TRBJ2-7; D possibly corresponds to TRBD2 (5 bases). V was pared by 1 base and J by 2 bases, with 9 bases between. The CDR3 spans 14 residues. Looked up from germline, CDR1 is SGHTA and CDR2 is FQGNSA. The CDR3 nucleotides read TGTGCCAGCAGCTTAGTGGTGGGAGCCTACGAGCAGTACTTC. This translates into CASSLVVGAYEQYF.

This clone was picked up a small number of times. The CDR3 is CASSNRLQGATGNTIYF. The CDR3 coding sequence is TGTGCCAGCAGCAACCGATTACAGGGCGCTACTGGAAACACCATATATTTT. V and J are TRBV7-6 and TRBJ1-3, with D maybe TRBD1 (6 bases). The CDR3 totals 17 residues. V lost 5 bases and J 2 bases, leaving 19 bases between the germline ends. Germline-derived CDR1 and CDR2 are SGHVS and FNYEAQ.

The chain couples TRBV11-2 to TRBJ2-6, with D uncertain. The CDR3 contains 15 residues. Germline assignment: CDR1 SGHAT and CDR2 FQNNGV. Trimming shortened V by 2 bases and J by 2 bases, and 7 bases separated the two germline ends. CDR3 DNA sequence: TGTGCCAGCAGCTTAAGTAGGGCTGGGGCCAACGTCCTGACTTTC. Its protein is CASSLSRAGANVLTF.

To note about this clone: A junction boundary mismatches the germline segment, possibly from a read error. V and J are TRBV4-1 and TRBJ2-5; 7 positions agree with TRBD2. The CDR3 runs 11 residues. Germline lookup yields CDR1 MGHRA and CDR2 YSYEKL. The CDR3 reads CASSPGLGLDF. CDR3 sequence (DNA): TGCGCCAGCAGCCCCGGACTAGGGTTGGACTTC.

This rearrangement joins TRBV28 to TRBJ1-5; no clear D gene. The V and J ends lost 2 bases and 1 base respectively, with 9 bases between them. Germline-derived CDR1 and CDR2 are MDHEN and SYDVKM. The CDR3 covers 15 residues. The CDR3, as DNA: TGTGCCAGCAGTTTAAGGGCCGGGAGCAATCAGCCCCAGCATTTT. This encodes CASSLRAGSNQPQHF.

The chain recombines TRBV7-8 with TRBJ2-7; no clear D. CDR1 is SGHVS and CDR2 is FQNEAQ in the germline V gene. The CDR3 consists of 13 residues. V lost 6 bases, J lost 6 bases, and 15 bases lay in between. CDR3 sequence reads: CASSQPGGREQYF. The DNA of the CDR3 is TGTGCCAGCAGTCAACCCGGTGGACGCGAGCAGTACTTC. The whole variable domain, remainder taken from reference TRBV7-8 and TRBJ2-7, is GAGVSQSPRYKVAKRGQDVALRCDPISGHVSLFWYQQALGQGPEFLTYFQNEAQLDKSGLPSDRFFAERPEGSVSTLKIQRTQQEDSAVYLCASSQPGGREQYFGPGTRLTVT.

V is TRBV7-3 and J is TRBJ2-1; TRBD2 might be the D (6 bases). The ends were cut back, 5 bases at V and 4 bases at J, with 9 bases in the middle. The CDR3 is 13 residues long. Per the germline V gene, CDR1 is SGHTA and CDR2 is FQGTGA. The CDR3 is CASSTGEYNEQFF. In DNA form, the CDR3 reads TGTGCCAGCAGCACGGGAGAGTACAATGAGCAGTTCTTC.

This rearrangement joins TRBV2 to TRBJ2-2; no firm D call. Deletions cut 6 bases from V and 6 bases from J, with 14 bases between. This CDR3 region has 14 residues. Looked up from germline, CDR1 is SNHLY and CDR2 is FYNNEI. The CDR3 reads CASRATAVAGELFF. CDR3 coding DNA: TGTGCCAGCAGGGCCACTGCGGTCGCCGGGGAGCTGTTTTTT.

The chain uses TRBV6-6 and TRBJ2-4; D not resolved. This CDR3 has 14 amino acids. V was pared by 6 bases and J by 5 bases, with 14 bases between. Germline V CDR1 and CDR2: MNHNY, SVGAGI (reference sequence). The CDR3 reads CASRPDLLQNIQYF. The CDR3 region has the DNA TGTGCCAGCAGGCCCGACTTACTTCAAAACATTCAGTACTTC.

The chain joins TRBV28 to TRBJ1-5; no reliable D call. The V end lost 4 bases, the J end lost 8 bases, and 9 bases lay between the germline ends. This CDR3 is 12 amino acids long. Germline V lookup: CDR1 MDHEN, CDR2 SYDVKM. The CDR3 DNA reads TGTGCCAGCAGTTCGCTCAACGAGCCCCAGCATTTT. Protein: CASSSLNEPQHF.

The V and J genes are TRBV5-4 and TRBJ2-7; the D gene is possibly TRBD2 (6 bases). V was cut by 4 bases and J by 5 bases, with 22 bases left in between. Per germline, CDR1 SGHNT and CDR2 YYREEE (reference sequence). The CDR3 has 16 amino acids. Here the CDR3 DNA reads TGTGCCAGCAGCCTGCGAAGCGGGCGCTCGAACGACGAGCAGTACTTC. Encoded protein: CASSLRSGRSNDEQYF.

This clone was detected a few times. Other DNA sequences in this sample translate to the same CDR3. The chain joins TRBV5-1 to TRBJ2-1; TRBD1 agrees at 7 bases. From germline, CDR1 is SGHRS and CDR2 YFSETQ. The CDR3 is made up of 14 amino acids. The V gene end was trimmed by 0 bases and the J gene end by 3 bases; junction bases not matched to a gene: 0. The CDR3 DNA is TGCGCCAGCAGCTTGGGGGACAGCTACAATGAGCAGTTCTTC. This translates into CASSLGDSYNEQFF.

The V gene is TRBV5-1, the J gene TRBJ1-1; tentatively, D is TRBD1 (5 bases). Germline CDR1 SGHRS, CDR2 YFSETQ. This CDR3 has 14 residues. V lost 0 bases, J lost 2 bases, and 8 bases lay in between. This chain's CDR3 is CASSLDQGNTEAFF. As DNA, the CDR3 is TGCGCCAGCAGCTTGGACCAGGGTAACACTGAAGCTTTCTTT.

The chain recombines TRBV7-2 with TRBJ1-5; possible D gene TRBD1, 6 bases. CDR3 length: 15 residues. Germline assignment: CDR1 SGHTA and CDR2 FQGNSA. Deletions cut 3 bases from V and 4 bases from J, with 13 bases between. The DNA for the CDR3 is TGTGCCAGCAGCTTCGTACAGGGTTTTAATCAGCCCCAGCATTTT. It specifies CASSFVQGFNQPQHF.

The chain carries TRBV19 and TRBJ2-1; D is perhaps TRBD1 (6 bases). V was trimmed by 6 bases and J by 1 base, leaving 16 bases between them. The CDR3 consists of 16 residues. Germline CDR1 reads LNHDA; CDR2 reads SQIVND (reference sequence). The CDR3 DNA reads TGTGCCAGTAGAGAGCTGAGGGGGTGGTCCTACAATGAGCAGTTCTTC. Encoded protein: CASRELRGWSYNEQFF.

This clone was recorded a few times. This chain connects TRBV11-2 to TRBJ2-7; tentatively, D is TRBD1 or TRBD2 (5 bases each). CDR1 and CDR2 from the germline V gene are SGHAT and FQNNGV. Trimming took 5 bases from V and 3 from J, leaving 14 bases between them. The CDR3 is 14 amino acids. The CDR3: CASSPGRENYEQYF. The CDR3 bases are TGTGCCAGCAGCCCCGGCAGGGAGAACTACGAGCAGTACTTC.

This clone occurred once. The J gene is TRBJ2-3, the V gene TRBV5-1; unclear D gene. The CDR3 is 13 amino acids. The germline V and J ends were trimmed by 5 bases and 2 bases, with 9 bases remaining between them. The germline V gene encodes CDR1 SGHRS and CDR2 YFSETQ. This CDR3 is CASRTEITDTQYF. CDR3 nucleotides: TGCGCCAGCAGGACGGAAATCACAGATACGCAGTATTTT.

A remark on this clone: In the same sample, other DNA sequences code for this CDR3. J is TRBJ2-7 and V is TRBV28, with D possibly matching TRBD2 (5 bases). V was cut by 3 bases and J by 0 bases, with 6 bases left in between. CDR3 size: 13 residues. CDR1 is MDHEN and CDR2 is SYDVKM in the germline V gene. The CDR3 protein is CASSFGSSYEQYF. CDR3 coding DNA: TGTGCCAGCAGTTTTGGGAGCTCCTACGAGCAGTACTTC. Looking up the rest from reference TRBV28 and TRBJ2-7 gives the full variable domain: DVKVTQSSRYLVKRTGEKVFLECVQDMDHENMFWYRQDPGLGLRLIYFSYDVKMKEKGDIPEGYSVSREKKERFSLILESASTNQTSMYLCASSFGSSYEQYFGPGTRLTVT.

The chain recombines TRBV27 with TRBJ1-2, with D unclear. Germline CDR1 and CDR2: MNHEY and SMNVEV (reference sequence). V dropped 0 bases and J dropped 7 bases, with 18 bases sitting between them. The CDR3 is 16 amino acids. CDR3 loop: CASSLSPGWSQSGYTF. As DNA, the CDR3 is TGTGCCAGCAGTTTATCCCCGGGATGGAGCCAGAGTGGCTACACCTTC.

The rearrangement joins TRBV21-1 to TRBJ2-3; TRBD2, the table's D call, lacks a check against the DNA. TRBV21-1 is a listed pseudogene. The CDR3 totals 19 residues. The CDR3 region is CASSKVSPSGRDCTDTQYF. Written as DNA, the CDR3 is TGTGCCAGCAGCAAAGTTTCGCCTAGCGGGAGGGATTGCACAGATACGCAGTATTTT.